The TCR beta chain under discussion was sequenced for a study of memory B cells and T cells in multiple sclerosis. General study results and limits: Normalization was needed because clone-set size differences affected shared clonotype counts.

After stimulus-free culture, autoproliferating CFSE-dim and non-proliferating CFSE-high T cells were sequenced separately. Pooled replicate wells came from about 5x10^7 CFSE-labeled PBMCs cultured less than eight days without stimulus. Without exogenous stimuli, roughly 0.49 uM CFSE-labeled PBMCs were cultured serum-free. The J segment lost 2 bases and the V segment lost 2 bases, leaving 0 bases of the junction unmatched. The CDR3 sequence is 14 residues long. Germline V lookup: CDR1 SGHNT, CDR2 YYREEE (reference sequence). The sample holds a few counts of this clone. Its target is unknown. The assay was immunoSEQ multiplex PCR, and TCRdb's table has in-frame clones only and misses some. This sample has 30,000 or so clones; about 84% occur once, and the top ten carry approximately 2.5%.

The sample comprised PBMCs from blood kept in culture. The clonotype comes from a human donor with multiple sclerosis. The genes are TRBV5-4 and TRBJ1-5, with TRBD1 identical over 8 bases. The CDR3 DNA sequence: TGTGCCAGCAGCTTACAGGGGGGCAATCAGCCCCAGCATTTT. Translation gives CASSLQGGNQPQHF. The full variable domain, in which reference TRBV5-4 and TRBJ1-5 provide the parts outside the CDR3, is ETGVTQSPTHLIKTRGQQVTLRCSSQSGHNTVSWYQQALGQGPQFIFQYYREEENGRGNFPPRFSGLQFPNYSSELNVNALELDDSALYLCASSLQGGNQPQHFGDGTRLSIL.